The following is a T cell receptor (beta chain) sequence with its context. Its antigen is unknown. The data belong to a study of identifying expanded T cells in peripheral blood. The method was immunoSEQ multiplex PCR; TCRdb's version includes in-frame clones alone and lacks a portion of them. The data hold 51,000 or so clones, with around 82% observed a single time. The length of the CDR3 is 13 residues. CDR1 and CDR2 from the germline V gene are GTSNPN and SVGIG (reference sequence). Trimming at V came to 8 bases and at J to 4 bases, leaving 2 bases not matched to a gene. Study findings and constraints: Differentially abundant clones: roughly 1.2 between replicates, roughly 16 at roughly 15 days, approximately 19 at four. Variance in clone template counts between two-week samples significantly increased with total template count across all healthy donors.

The sequence was obtained from a person between 18 and 75 years old in good health. The sequenced sample consisted of blood. The genes are TRBV30 and TRBJ2-3; 14 bases line up with TRBD2. CDR3 in amino acids: CAGLAGGPDTQYF. The CDR3 nucleotides read TGTGCCGGACTAGCGGGAGGTCCAGATACGCAGTATTTT.